This entry is about one T cell receptor (beta chain). Its matching antigen is unknown. This entry belongs to a study of blood T cells in healthy people across ages. Study findings and constraints: Roughly linearly, TCR beta diversity per million T cells fell as age increased.

Next came a second PCR, run for about 6 to 12 cycles, which used a sample-barcoded 5' primer along with a J-beta primer mix. TCRdb re-derived calls from the 5' RACE reads in MiXCR, one entry per CDR3 protein. The sample lists almost 550,000 distinct CDR3 sequences; approximately 25% were seen once. The same data also contributed to another study, on T cells of mothers and their children.

Sequenced sample: blood. The receptor was derived from a boy between 5 and 17 years old in good health.

DNA for the CDR3: TGTGCCAGCAGTTACTTAAGAACAGGGAGGGACCCTGAAGCTTTCTTT. Its translation is CASSYLRTGRDPEAFF. The chain joins TRBV6-6 to TRBJ1-1; a weak D match, TRBD1 (6 bases). Germline V gene lookup returns CDR1 MNHNY and CDR2 SVGAGI (reference sequence). This CDR3 has 16 residues. V shed 1 base and J shed 6 bases, with 18 bases lying between them.